This T cell receptor (beta chain) was obtained from a study of blood T cell repertoires in COVID-19. There are 14 residues in the CDR3. V lost 6 bases and J lost 7; bases outside the gene matches: 9. The germline gives CDR1 MDHEN, CDR2 SYDVKM. Authors' data handling: Estimation of nucleated cell counts was performed using reference gene primer amplification. The table came from immunoSEQ multiplex PCR; TCRdb's copy has only in-frame clones and leaves some out. V and J calls and clone size come straight from that table; D and trimming were deduced from the DNA. The sample has a few hundred thousand clones; about 89% are singletons.

This chain uses TRBV28 with TRBJ2-1; 7 bases map to TRBD1. This TCR was recovered from a man aged 40-49 years with acute or convalescent COVID-19. Sequencing input: peripheral blood. In DNA, the CDR3 is TGTGCCAGCAGGGGAGACAGGGTCACTAATGAGCAGTTCTTC. Translated: CASRGDRVTNEQFF. The full variable domain, its missing parts supplied by reference TRBV28 and TRBJ2-1, is DVKVTQSSRYLVKRTGEKVFLECVQDMDHENMFWYRQDPGLGLRLIYFSYDVKMKEKGDIPEGYSVSREKKERFSLILESASTNQTSMYLCASRGDRVTNEQFFGPGTRLTVL.